The 6 T cell receptor beta chains given below trace back to one sample, sequenced in a study of OX40 agonist ivuxolimab in advanced cancers. TCRdb keeps only in-frame clones here, not all; method: immunoSEQ multiplex PCR. The table shows about 61,000 clones, with 91% occurring only once. The sequencing used CD4+ or CD8+ T cells sorted from blood, collected in a trial of the OX40 agonist ivuxolimab. The receptors were gathered from an adult with an advanced solid tumor such as melanoma, head and neck, liver or kidney cancer.

This chain joins TRBV28 and TRBJ2-5, with 8 nucleotides matching TRBD1. V dropped 2 bases and J dropped 4; count of bases not matched to a gene: 6. There are 15 residues in the CDR3. Germline V CDR1 and CDR2: MDHEN, SYDVKM. Here the CDR3 reads CASSLASRGLETQYF. CDR3 nucleotide sequence: TGTGCCAGCAGTTTAGCTTCCAGGGGGCTAGAGACCCAGTACTTC. The complete variable domain, with remaining parts taken from reference TRBV28 and TRBJ2-5, reads DVKVTQSSRYLVKRTGEKVFLECVQDMDHENMFWYRQDPGLGLRLIYFSYDVKMKEKGDIPEGYSVSREKKERFSLILESASTNQTSMYLCASSLASRGLETQYFGPGTRLLVL.

V usage is TRBV2 and J usage is TRBJ2-7, with 7 bases fitting TRBD1. Germline CDR1 and CDR2: SNHLY and FYNNEI. The junction had 10 bases not matched to a gene; V was cut back by 3 bases and J by 2 bases. This CDR3 comprises 16 residues. CDR3 in amino acids: CASSDGAGTEAYEQYF. The CDR3 DNA follows: TGTGCCAGCAGTGATGGAGCCGGGACAGAGGCCTACGAGCAGTACTTC.

The CDR3 DNA reads as TGTGCCAGCAGCTCCTTCCGACTAGGGGAGACCCAGTACTTC. Protein product: CASSSFRLGETQYF. This sequence joins TRBV14 and TRBJ2-5, with D tentatively TRBD2 (6 bases). This CDR3 comprises 14 residues. Germline V CDR1 and CDR2: SGHDN, FVKESK. V was trimmed by 5 bases and J by 5 bases, leaving 15 bases between them.

The chain recombines TRBV27 with TRBJ2-5; 7 bases are shared with TRBD1. This CDR3 spans 14 amino acids. The V and J ends lost 7 bases and 4 bases, in that order; junction bases with no gene match: 9. Germline V CDR1 and CDR2: MNHEY, SMNVEV (reference sequence). The CDR3 is CASKWTGSSETQYF. CDR3 coding DNA: TGTGCCAGCAAATGGACAGGTAGCTCAGAGACCCAGTACTTC.

V usage is TRBV11-2 and J usage is TRBJ2-7; either TRBD1 or TRBD2 may fit D (5 bases each). The V gene's germline CDR1 is SGHAT and CDR2 FQNNGV. The ends were cut back, 8 bases at V and 2 bases at J, with 16 bases in the middle. The CDR3 contains 14 residues. The CDR3 spells CASHPWDGTYEQYF. CDR3 coding DNA: TGTGCCAGCCACCCCTGGGACGGCACCTACGAGCAGTACTTC. Looking up the rest from reference TRBV11-2 and TRBJ2-7 gives the full variable domain: EAGVAQSPRYKIIEKRQSVAFWCNPISGHATLYWYQQILGQGPKLLIQFQNNGVVDDSQLPKDRFSAERLKGVDSTLKIQPAKLEDSAVYLCASHPWDGTYEQYFGPGTRLTVT.

The chain employs TRBV6-5 and TRBJ1-6; no reliable D call. V lost 6 bases to trimming and J lost 7 bases, with 16 bases between them. Germline V gene sequence: CDR1 MNHEY, CDR2 SVGAGI. The CDR3 extends over 15 amino acids. CDR3 loop: CASSLTAYLNSPLHF. The CDR3 coding sequence is TGTGCCAGCAGCCTGACTGCTTACTTAAATTCACCCCTCCACTTT.